This T cell receptor (beta chain) came from a study of blood T cell repertoires in COVID-19. On the study more broadly: COVID-19 samples from acute and convalescent phases originated in the United States, Italy and Spain. Nucleic acid was either cDNA or gDNA, and it came from T cells, B-cell-depleted T cells, or PBMCs.

How the authors handled the data: Amplified reference gene primers provided the basis for estimating nucleated cell counts. Assay: immunoSEQ multiplex PCR; the TCRdb copy retains only in-frame clones and omits some. V and J calls and clone size follow that table, whereas D and trimming were derived from the DNA. The sample includes 200,000 to 300,000 clones, around 85% seen only once; the top ten take more than 6%. This CDR3 is 15 amino acids long. Germline CDR1 is SGHKS and CDR2 is YYEKEE (reference sequence). The V gene end was trimmed by 4 bases and the J gene end by 2 bases; junction bases not matched to a gene: 9.

This chain connects TRBV5-5 to TRBJ2-7; 7 bases line up with TRBD2. The sequenced sample was peripheral blood. This receptor was obtained from a woman aged 55-70 years with active or convalescent COVID-19. CDR3 residues: CASSPSGTDPYEQYF. In DNA form, the CDR3 reads TGTGCCAGCAGCCCGAGCGGGACGGATCCCTACGAGCAGTACTTC.